The next 22 T cell receptor beta chains were all read from a single sample in a study of immune evolution from preneoplasia to lung adenocarcinoma. Sequenced by immunoSEQ multiplex PCR; TCRdb stores in-frame clones only, minus some. This sample yields approximately 5,300 clones, of which 86% are seen a single time; about 7.8% belongs to the top ten. The sequenced sample was FFPE lung adenocarcinoma in situ tissue. The origin of the receptors is a person aged 65 to 85 with lung adenocarcinoma.

This rearrangement joins TRBV29-1 to TRBJ2-7; 13 bases are a match to TRBD2. Germline CDR1 reads SQVTM; CDR2 reads ANQGSEA. Trimming cost V 6 bases and J 7 bases; bases outside gene matches: 9. This CDR3 comprises 14 residues. This CDR3 reads CSVGRTSGGHEQYF. In DNA form, the CDR3 reads TGCAGCGTCGGTAGGACTAGCGGGGGACATGAGCAGTACTTC.

The chain is built from TRBV30 and TRBJ1-1; D call uncertain. The CDR3 is made up of 12 amino acids. Looked up from germline, CDR1 is GTSNPN and CDR2 is SVGIG (reference sequence). Trimming took off 2 bases at V and 4 bases at J, with 8 bases between the two ends. CDR3 protein: CAWSLRFTEAFF. In DNA, the CDR3 is TGTGCCTGGAGTCTCAGGTTCACTGAAGCTTTCTTT.

This chain connects TRBV4-2 to TRBJ2-1; TRBD2 matches 10 bases. The CDR3 is made up of 16 amino acids. V lost 4 bases, J lost 7 bases, and 10 bases stayed unmatched. CDR1 and CDR2 (germline): LGHNA, YNFKEQ. The chain's CDR3 is CASSRLTSGKENEQFF. CDR3 nucleotide sequence: TGTGCCAGCAGCCGGCTTACTAGCGGGAAAGAGAATGAGCAGTTCTTC.

The rearrangement links TRBV19 to TRBJ2-1, with 12 positions matching TRBD2. This CDR3 has 14 residues. V was pared by 4 bases and J by 8 bases, with 3 bases of the junction left unmatched. Germline CDR1 reads LNHDA; CDR2 reads SQIVND (reference sequence). CDR3: CASSTRLAGDEQFF. As DNA, the CDR3 is TGTGCCAGTAGTACCCGACTAGCGGGAGATGAGCAGTTCTTC.

The chain combines TRBV4-1 with TRBJ2-1, with D perhaps TRBD1 (6 bases). Trimming removed 1 base at V and 7 bases at J, with 17 bases between. The CDR3 contains 16 residues. Germline loops: CDR1 MGHRA, CDR2 YSYEKL. The CDR3 region has the DNA TGCGCCAGCAGCCAAGGTCTGCACAGGACAGTGAATGAGCAGTTCTTC. The encoded protein is CASSQGLHRTVNEQFF.

The chain employs TRBV5-4 and TRBJ2-7; 9 nucleotides line up with TRBD2. Germline values: CDR1 SGHNT, CDR2 YYREEE (reference sequence). The J segment lost 3 bases and the V segment lost 2 bases, leaving 6 bases of the junction unmatched. The CDR3 runs 15 residues. Written as DNA, the CDR3 is TGTGCCAGCAGCTTAGGACTAGCGAGTAACTACGAGCAGTACTTC. It codes for CASSLGLASNYEQYF. Looking up the rest from reference TRBV5-4 and TRBJ2-7 gives the full variable domain: ETGVTQSPTHLIKTRGQQVTLRCSSQSGHNTVSWYQQALGQGPQFIFQYYREEENGRGNFPPRFSGLQFPNYSSELNVNALELDDSALYLCASSLGLASNYEQYFGPGTRLTVT.

This rearrangement joins TRBV6-1 to TRBJ2-5; D is perhaps TRBD1 (5 bases). CDR1 MNHNS and CDR2 SASEGT come from the germline V gene. V lost 6 bases to trimming and J lost 5 bases, with 19 bases between them. The CDR3 covers 15 residues. CDR3: CASRALLTVSETQYF. CDR3 coding DNA: TGTGCCAGCAGAGCTCTCTTGACAGTTTCGGAGACCCAGTACTTC.

The rearrangement uses TRBV20-1 and TRBJ1-1; TRBD1 matches 8 bases. The J segment lost 8 bases and the V segment lost 5 bases, leaving 4 bases of the junction unmatched. Germline loops: CDR1 DFQATT, CDR2 SNEGSKA (reference sequence). The CDR3 contains 11 residues. CDR3 sequence: CSAANRGEAFF. CDR3 DNA: TGCAGTGCTGCGAACAGGGGGGAAGCTTTCTTT.

The chain links TRBV28 to TRBJ1-2, with D unclear. The CDR3 has 12 amino acids. Germline CDR1 is MDHEN and CDR2 is SYDVKM. V lost 6 bases to trimming and J lost 2 bases, with 7 bases between them. The DNA for the CDR3 is TGTGCCAGCAGCCGGGTGAACTATGGCTACACCTTC. It yields the protein CASSRVNYGYTF.

This clone is a singleton in its sample. The chain employs TRBV7-9 and TRBJ1-2, with TRBD1 identical over 7 bases. The V gene end was trimmed by 6 bases and the J gene end by 6 bases; junction bases not matched to a gene: 7. The CDR3 is 13 amino acids. The germline gives CDR1 SEHNR, CDR2 FQNEAQ (reference sequence). The CDR3, as DNA: TGTGCCAGCAGTTTCGGGACAGACCATGGCTACACCTTC. It yields the protein CASSFGTDHGYTF.

This sequence joins TRBV30 and TRBJ1-5; D is unresolved. Trimming pared 2 bases from V and 0 bases from J, leaving 11 bases between. The CDR3 spans 15 residues. Germline V lookup: CDR1 GTSNPN, CDR2 SVGIG (reference sequence). CDR3 protein: CAWSLGLYSNQPQHF. The CDR3 DNA reads TGTGCCTGGAGTCTCGGCCTTTATAGCAATCAGCCCCAGCATTTT.

Remarks on this clone: Other DNA sequences of this sample code for an identical CDR3. This chain connects TRBV27 to TRBJ2-7; 9 nucleotides line up with TRBD1. The V gene's germline CDR1 is MNHEY and CDR2 SMNVEV (reference sequence). This CDR3 has 14 amino acids. The ends lost 4 bases at V and 5 bases at J; junction bases unmatched: 6. In DNA, the CDR3 is TGTGCCAGCAGTTATGGGACAGGGTTTAACGAGCAGTACTTC. Residues: CASSYGTGFNEQYF.

This clone is a singleton in its sample. The rearrangement joins TRBV7-3 to TRBJ2-1, with 8 bases that match TRBD2. From germline, CDR1 is SGHTA and CDR2 FQGTGA. This CDR3 contains 15 residues. V lost 6 bases to trimming and J lost 7 bases; unmatched junction nucleotides: 11. The CDR3 reads CASSSRASGSNEQFF. CDR3 nucleotide sequence: TGTGCCAGCAGTTCTCGGGCAAGCGGGAGTAATGAGCAGTTCTTC. Full variable domain (outside the CDR3, taken from reference TRBV7-3 and TRBJ2-1): GAGVSQTPSNKVTEKGKYVELRCDPISGHTALYWYRQSLGQGPEFLIYFQGTGAADDSGLPNDRFFAVRPEGSVSTLKIQRTERGDSAVYLCASSSRASGSNEQFFGPGTRLTVL.

V usage is TRBV5-6 and J usage is TRBJ2-7; TRBD1 aligns across 12 bases. J was trimmed by 1 base and V by 1 base; bases with no gene match: 6. The CDR3 is 17 residues long. Germline-derived CDR1 and CDR2 are SGHDT and YYEEEE. CDR3: CASSLLGQGASSYEQYF. The CDR3 nucleotides are TGTGCCAGCAGCTTGTTGGGACAGGGGGCCTCATCCTACGAGCAGTACTTC. The entire variable domain, with the rest obtained from reference TRBV5-6 and TRBJ2-7, is as follows: DAGVTQSPTHLIKTRGQQVTLRCSPKSGHDTVSWYQQALGQGPQFIFQYYEEEERQRGNFPDRFSGHQFPNYSSELNVNALLLGDSALYLCASSLLGQGASSYEQYFGPGTRLTVT.

The chain links TRBV2 to TRBJ2-1; the match to TRBD2 covers 9 bases. The CDR3 is made up of 15 amino acids. Germline V gene lookup returns CDR1 SNHLY and CDR2 FYNNEI. The V and J ends lost 5 bases and 4 bases, in that order; junction bases with no gene match: 6. The CDR3 spells CASSFLSGGYNEQFF. The CDR3 nucleotides are TGTGCCAGCAGTTTCCTAAGCGGGGGGTACAATGAGCAGTTCTTC.

This chain uses TRBV30 with TRBJ1-1; 7 bases map to TRBD1. Germline values: CDR1 GTSNPN, CDR2 SVGIG (reference sequence). The ends lost 5 bases at V and 0 bases at J; junction bases unmatched: 3. The CDR3 has 13 residues. The CDR3 spells CAWQGGVNTEAFF. The CDR3 DNA sequence: TGTGCCTGGCAAGGGGGCGTGAACACTGAAGCTTTCTTT.

This chain joins TRBV29-1 and TRBJ2-3, with D unresolved. Germline V gene sequence: CDR1 SQVTM, CDR2 ANQGSEA. CDR3 length: 14 amino acids. Trimming stripped 1 base from V and 2 bases from J, with 10 bases between. CDR3: CSVEGGYPTDTQYF. The CDR3 DNA sequence: TGCAGCGTTGAAGGAGGATACCCCACAGATACGCAGTATTTT.

This chain connects TRBV5-6 to TRBJ1-3, with a possible D match to TRBD1 (6 bases). Germline CDR1 and CDR2: SGHDT and YYEEEE. This CDR3 is 13 amino acids long. The ends were cut back, 4 bases at V and 4 bases at J, with 9 bases in the middle. CDR3 in DNA: TGTGCCAGCAGCATCGGACAGGGAAACACCATATATTTT. Translation gives CASSIGQGNTIYF.

This clone has a single count. The CDR3 bases are TGTGCCACTAACGGGACTCCTAAAGAGACCCAGTACTTC. As protein: CATNGTPKETQYF. The chain joins TRBV28 to TRBJ2-5; D might be TRBD2 (6 bases). The CDR3 is 13 amino acids. Trimming left V 10 bases short and J 3 bases short, with 15 bases between. In germline, CDR1 is MDHEN, CDR2 SYDVKM. Complete variable domain (other parts from reference TRBV28 and TRBJ2-5): DVKVTQSSRYLVKRTGEKVFLECVQDMDHENMFWYRQDPGLGLRLIYFSYDVKMKEKGDIPEGYSVSREKKERFSLILESASTNQTSMYLCATNGTPKETQYFGPGTRLLVL.

The chain joins TRBV18 to TRBJ2-7; 8 nucleotides line up with TRBD1. After removal of 3 bases from V and 3 bases from J, the junction contained 7 bases not matched to a gene. This CDR3 has 15 residues. The V gene's germline CDR1 is KGHSH and CDR2 LQKENI. The CDR3: CASSPDREKNYEQYF. The CDR3 nucleotides read TGTGCCAGCTCACCGGACAGGGAGAAGAACTACGAGCAGTACTTC.

In its sample, this clone was seen once. The chain uses TRBV7-9 and TRBJ1-1; possible D gene TRBD1, 6 bases. V lost 4 bases and J lost 11, with 14 bases in between. Germline CDR1 and CDR2: SEHNR and FQNEAQ (reference sequence). CDR3 size: 12 residues. CDR3 sequence reads: CASSSTGQGAFF. The CDR3 DNA sequence: TGTGCCAGCAGCTCTACAGGGCAGGGGGCTTTCTTT.

This clone was picked up one time. This rearrangement joins TRBV2 to TRBJ2-1; D unclear. Germline V gene lookup returns CDR1 SNHLY and CDR2 FYNNEI. This CDR3 contains 13 residues. Between the trimmed V and J ends, which lost 9 bases and 1 base, there was a span of 10 bases. The CDR3 reads CARTDGSYNEQFF. DNA for the CDR3: TGTGCCAGAACGGACGGGTCCTACAATGAGCAGTTCTTC.